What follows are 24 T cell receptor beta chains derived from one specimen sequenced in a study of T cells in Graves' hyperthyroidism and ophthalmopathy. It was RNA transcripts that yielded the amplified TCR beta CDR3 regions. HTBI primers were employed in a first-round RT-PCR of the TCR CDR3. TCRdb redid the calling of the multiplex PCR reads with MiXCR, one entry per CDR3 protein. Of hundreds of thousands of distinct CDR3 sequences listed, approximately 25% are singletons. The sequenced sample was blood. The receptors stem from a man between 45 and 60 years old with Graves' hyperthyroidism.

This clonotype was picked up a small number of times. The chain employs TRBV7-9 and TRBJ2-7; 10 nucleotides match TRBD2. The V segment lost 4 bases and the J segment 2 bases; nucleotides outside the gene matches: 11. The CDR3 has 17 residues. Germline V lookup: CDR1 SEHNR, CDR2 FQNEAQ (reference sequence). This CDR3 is CASSSASGSRPTYEQYF. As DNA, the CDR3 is TGTGCCAGCAGCTCCGCTAGCGGGAGTCGGCCGACCTACGAGCAGTACTTC. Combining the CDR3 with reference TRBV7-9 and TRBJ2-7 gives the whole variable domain DTGVSQNPRHKITKRGQNVTFRCDPISEHNRLYWYRQTLGQGPEFLTYFQNEAQLEKSRLLSDRFSAERPKGSFSTLEIQRTEQGDSAMYLCASSSASGSRPTYEQYFGPGTRLTVT.

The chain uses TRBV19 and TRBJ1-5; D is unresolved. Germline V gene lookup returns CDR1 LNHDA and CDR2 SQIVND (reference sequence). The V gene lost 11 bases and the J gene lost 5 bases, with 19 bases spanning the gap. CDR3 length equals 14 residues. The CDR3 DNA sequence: TGTGCCTGGAATATCGGACTGGCCTATCAGCCCCAGCATTTT. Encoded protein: CAWNIGLAYQPQHF.

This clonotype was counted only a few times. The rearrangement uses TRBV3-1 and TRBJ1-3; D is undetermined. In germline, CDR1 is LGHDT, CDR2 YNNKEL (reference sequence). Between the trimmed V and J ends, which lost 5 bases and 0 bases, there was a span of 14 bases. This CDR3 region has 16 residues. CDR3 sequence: CASSTSRGLSGNTIYF. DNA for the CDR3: TGTGCCAGCAGCACGTCCCGGGGTCTCTCTGGAAACACCATATATTTT.

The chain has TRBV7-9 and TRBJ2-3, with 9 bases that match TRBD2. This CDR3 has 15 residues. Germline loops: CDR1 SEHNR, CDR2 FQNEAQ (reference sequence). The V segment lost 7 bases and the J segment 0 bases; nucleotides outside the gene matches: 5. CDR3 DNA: TGTGCCAGCATCCCGGGACTAGCTAGCACAGATACGCAGTATTTT. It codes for CASIPGLASTDTQYF. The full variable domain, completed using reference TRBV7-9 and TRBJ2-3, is DTGVSQNPRHKITKRGQNVTFRCDPISEHNRLYWYRQTLGQGPEFLTYFQNEAQLEKSRLLSDRFSAERPKGSFSTLEIQRTEQGDSAMYLCASIPGLASTDTQYFGPGTRLTVL.

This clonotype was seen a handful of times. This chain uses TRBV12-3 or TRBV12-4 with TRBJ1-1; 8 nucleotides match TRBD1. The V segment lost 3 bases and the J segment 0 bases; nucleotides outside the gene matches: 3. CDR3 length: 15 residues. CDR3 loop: CASSFGQGLNTEAFF. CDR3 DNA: TGTGCCAGCAGTTTTGGACAGGGACTGAACACTGAAGCTTTCTTT.

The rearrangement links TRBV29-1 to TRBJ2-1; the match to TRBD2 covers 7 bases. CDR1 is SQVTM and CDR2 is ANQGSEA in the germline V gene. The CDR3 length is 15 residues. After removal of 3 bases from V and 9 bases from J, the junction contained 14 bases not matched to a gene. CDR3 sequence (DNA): TGCAGCGTTGATGGGTGGGCGGGAGTACGGCCTGAGCAGTTCTTC. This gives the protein CSVDGWAGVRPEQFF.

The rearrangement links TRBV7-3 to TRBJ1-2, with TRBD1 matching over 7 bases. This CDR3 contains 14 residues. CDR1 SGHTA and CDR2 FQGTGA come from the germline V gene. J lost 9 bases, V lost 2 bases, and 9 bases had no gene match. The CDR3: CASSLALQGQRYTF. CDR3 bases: TGTGCCAGCAGCTTAGCGCTACAGGGGCAACGCTACACCTTC.

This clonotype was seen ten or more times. CDR3 region: CASSQGREQFF. For the CDR3, the DNA is TGTGCCAGCAGCCAAGGCAGAGAGCAGTTCTTC. This rearrangement joins TRBV3-1 to TRBJ2-1; no firm D call. V lost 1 base, J lost 10 bases, and 5 bases lay in between. Germline V gene data show CDR1 as LGHDT and CDR2 as YNNKEL (reference sequence). This CDR3 is 11 amino acids long.

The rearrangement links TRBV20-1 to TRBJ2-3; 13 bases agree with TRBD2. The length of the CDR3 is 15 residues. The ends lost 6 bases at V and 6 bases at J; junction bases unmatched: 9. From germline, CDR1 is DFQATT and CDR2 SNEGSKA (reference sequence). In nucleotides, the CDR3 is TGCAGTGCCACGGGACTAGCGGGAATGTCCGATACGCAGTATTTT. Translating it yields CSATGLAGMSDTQYF.

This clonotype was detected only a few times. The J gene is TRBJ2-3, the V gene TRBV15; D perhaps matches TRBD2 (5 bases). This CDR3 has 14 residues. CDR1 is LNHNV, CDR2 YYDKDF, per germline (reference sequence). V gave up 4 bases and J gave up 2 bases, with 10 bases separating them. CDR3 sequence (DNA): TGTGCCACCAGCATGTGGACTTACACAGATACGCAGTATTTT. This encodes CATSMWTYTDTQYF.

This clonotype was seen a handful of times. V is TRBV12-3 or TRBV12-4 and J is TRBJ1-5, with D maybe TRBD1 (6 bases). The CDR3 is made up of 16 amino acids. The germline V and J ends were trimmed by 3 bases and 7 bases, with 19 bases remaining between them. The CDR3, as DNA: TGTGCCAGCAGTTTTGAAATTGGGGGCTGTAGGCAGCCCCAGCATTTT. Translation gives CASSFEIGGCRQPQHF.

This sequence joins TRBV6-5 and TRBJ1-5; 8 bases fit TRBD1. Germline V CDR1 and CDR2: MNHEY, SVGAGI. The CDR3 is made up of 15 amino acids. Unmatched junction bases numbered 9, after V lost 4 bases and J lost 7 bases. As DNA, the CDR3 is TGTGCCAGCAGTTCCTCGGGACAGGTAAACCAGCCCCAGCATTTT. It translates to CASSSSGQVNQPQHF.

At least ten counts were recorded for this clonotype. The DNA of the CDR3 is TGTGCCAGCTCACAAAAACCCGGGCGTGGCGAAACCTACGAGCAGTACTTC. Amino acid sequence: CASSQKPGRGETYEQYF. The V gene is TRBV18, the J gene TRBJ2-7, with D unclear. The CDR3 spans 17 residues. Germline V CDR1 and CDR2: KGHSH, LQKENI. Trimming left V 4 bases short and J 2 bases short, with 21 bases between.

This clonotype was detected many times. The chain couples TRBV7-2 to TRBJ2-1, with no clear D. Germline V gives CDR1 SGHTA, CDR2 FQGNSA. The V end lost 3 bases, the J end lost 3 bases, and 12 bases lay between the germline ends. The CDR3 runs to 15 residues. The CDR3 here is CASSLGTPFYNEQFF. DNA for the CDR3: TGTGCCAGCAGCTTGGGAACCCCATTCTACAATGAGCAGTTCTTC.

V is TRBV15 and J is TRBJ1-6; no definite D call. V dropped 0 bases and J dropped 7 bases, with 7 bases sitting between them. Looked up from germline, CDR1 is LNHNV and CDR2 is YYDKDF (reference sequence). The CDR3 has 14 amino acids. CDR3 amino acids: CATSRDLGNSPLHF. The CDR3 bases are TGTGCCACCAGCAGAGATCTTGGGAATTCACCCCTCCACTTT.

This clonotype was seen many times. The CDR3 here is CASSLPGLAGEAYF. The CDR3 DNA reads TGTGCCAGCAGTTTACCGGGACTAGCGGGAGAAGCGTACTTC. This rearrangement joins TRBV28 to TRBJ2-7; 14 positions match TRBD2. CDR1 is MDHEN, CDR2 SYDVKM, per germline. The CDR3 is 14 residues long. The trim removed 2 bases at V and 12 bases at J, leaving 6 bases unmatched.

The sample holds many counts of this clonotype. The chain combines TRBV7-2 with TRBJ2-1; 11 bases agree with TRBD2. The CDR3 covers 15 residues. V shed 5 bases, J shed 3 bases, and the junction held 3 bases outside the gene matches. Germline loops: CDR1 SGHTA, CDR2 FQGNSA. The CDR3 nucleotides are TGTGCCAGCAGCGTGGGACTAGCGGTCTACAATGAGCAGTTCTTC. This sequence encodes CASSVGLAVYNEQFF. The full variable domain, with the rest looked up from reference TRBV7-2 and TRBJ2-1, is GAGVSQSPSNKVTEKGKDVELRCDPISGHTALYWYRQSLGQGLEFLIYFQGNSAPDKSGLPSDRFSAERTGGSVSTLTIQRTQQEDSAVYLCASSVGLAVYNEQFFGPGTRLTVL.

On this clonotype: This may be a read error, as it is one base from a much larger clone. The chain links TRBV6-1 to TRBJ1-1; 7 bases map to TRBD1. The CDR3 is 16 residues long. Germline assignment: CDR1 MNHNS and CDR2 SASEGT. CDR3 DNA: TGTGCCAACAGTAGGCGACGACAGGGACGGAACACTGAAGCTTTCTTT. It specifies CANSRRRQGRNTEAFF.

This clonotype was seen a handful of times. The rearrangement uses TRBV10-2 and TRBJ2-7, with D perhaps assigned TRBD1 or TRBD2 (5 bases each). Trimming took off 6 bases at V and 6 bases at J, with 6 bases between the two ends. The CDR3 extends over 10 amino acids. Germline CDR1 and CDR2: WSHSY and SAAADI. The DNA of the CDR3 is TGCGCCAGCAGGGGGGTCGAGCAGTACTTC. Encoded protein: CASRGVEQYF.

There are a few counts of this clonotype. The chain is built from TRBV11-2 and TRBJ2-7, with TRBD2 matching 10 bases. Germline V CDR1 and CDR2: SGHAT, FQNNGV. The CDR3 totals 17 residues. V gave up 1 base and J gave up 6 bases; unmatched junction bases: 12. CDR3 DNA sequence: TGTGCCAGCAGCTTAGCGTTGGTTAGCGGGAGGAGGGGCGAGCAGTACTTC. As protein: CASSLALVSGRRGEQYF.

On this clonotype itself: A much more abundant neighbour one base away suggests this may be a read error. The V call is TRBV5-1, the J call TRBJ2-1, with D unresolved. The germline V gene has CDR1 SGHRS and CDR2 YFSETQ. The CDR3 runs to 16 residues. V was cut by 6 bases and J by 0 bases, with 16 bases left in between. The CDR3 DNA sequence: TGCGCCAGCACCTCTCTACGGTGGGGCTCCTACAATGAGCAGTTCTTC. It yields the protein CASTSLRWGSYNEQFF. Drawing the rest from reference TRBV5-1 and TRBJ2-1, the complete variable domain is KAGVTQTPRYLIKTRGQQVTLSCSPISGHRSVSWYQQTPGQGLQFLFEYFSETQRNKGNFPGRFSGRQFSNSRSEMNVSTLELGDSALYLCASTSLRWGSYNEQFFGPGTRLTVL.

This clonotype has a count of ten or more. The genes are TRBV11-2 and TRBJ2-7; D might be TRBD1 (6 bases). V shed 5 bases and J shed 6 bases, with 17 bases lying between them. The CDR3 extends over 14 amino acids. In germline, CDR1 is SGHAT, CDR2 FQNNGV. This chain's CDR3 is CASSTLGGMGEQYF. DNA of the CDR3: TGTGCCAGCAGCACCCTAGGGGGAATGGGCGAGCAGTACTTC.

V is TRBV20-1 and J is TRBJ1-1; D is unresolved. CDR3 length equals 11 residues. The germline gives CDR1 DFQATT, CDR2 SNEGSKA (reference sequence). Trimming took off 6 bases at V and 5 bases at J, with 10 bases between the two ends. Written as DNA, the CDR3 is TGCAGTGCGAGTCAAAGGACTGAAGCTTTCTTT. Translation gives CSASQRTEAFF.

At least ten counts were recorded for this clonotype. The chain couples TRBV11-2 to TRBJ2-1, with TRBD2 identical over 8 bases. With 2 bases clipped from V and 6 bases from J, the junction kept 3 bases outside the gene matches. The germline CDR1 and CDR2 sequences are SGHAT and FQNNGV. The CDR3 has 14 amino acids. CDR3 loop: CASSLLAGSNEQFF. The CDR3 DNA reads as TGTGCCAGCAGCTTATTAGCGGGAAGCAATGAGCAGTTCTTC.